This T cell receptor beta chain is drawn from a study of shared clonotypes between healthy human individuals. Study conclusions and caveats: Generally, naive subsets (rather than memory subsets) showed larger estimated richness.

Note on this clone: The antigen remains unidentified.

Repertoires were generated with immunoSEQ multiplex PCR, while TCRdb's copy carries only in-frame clones and drops some. The table shows 800,000 to 1,200,000 clones, with around 78% occurring only once. This CDR3 is 14 amino acids long. Trimming removed 3 bases from V and 10 bases from J, with 18 bases in between. The V gene's germline CDR1 is MDHEN and CDR2 SYDVKM. This receptor was identified in a man younger than 35 in good health. Some clones in this sample may be carry-over from other donors' samples. Sequencing used memory CD4+ T cells from PBMCs. The subset is: CD45RA-negative fraction. This chain joins TRBV28 and TRBJ1-1, with D possibly matching TRBD1 (6 bases). DNA for the CDR3: TGTGCCAGCAGTTTCCCCGGGGGCAGGCGCTCAGCTTTCTTT. Its translation: CASSFPGGRRSAFF.